The rows below give T cell receptor beta chains drawn from one sample of a study of control samples from healthy donors and cancer patients. Method: immunoSEQ multiplex PCR; TCRdb's copy keeps in-frame clones and lacks some. Of 54,000 or so clones in the sample, approximately 95% were seen once. Sequenced sample: blood. These receptors were taken from a man aged 30-40 years in good health. Each CDR3 is given with its conserved first and last residue. Fields, in order: V gene, clone size, J gene, D gene, CDR3 DNA, CDR3 protein. The D gene is left open where the match is weak. Some rows mark clone size as missing; the rest say once, few, many or name a class of expanded clone.

TRBV5-1	NA	TRBJ2-3	NA	TGCGCCAGCAGCTTAACCCCCGGTGCGGATACGCAGTATTTT	CASSLTPGADTQYF
TRBV4-1	NA	TRBJ2-7	NA	TGCGCCAGCAGCCAAGAATCTTCAGGGTCCTACGAGCAGTACTTC	CASSQESSGSYEQYF
TRBV28	NA	TRBJ2-2	NA	TGTGCCAGCACCTTTGAGAATACTAATACGAACACCGGGGAGCTGTTTTTT	CASTFENTNTNTGELFF
TRBV10-3	NA	TRBJ2-7	TRBD2	TGTGCCATCAGGTCCGGGACTAGCGGATACGAGCAGTACTTC	CAIRSGTSGYEQYF
TRBV19	NA	TRBJ1-2	NA	TGTGCCAGTAGTATCGAGGGGAGCTATGGCTACACCTTC	CASSIEGSYGYTF
TRBV7-2	NA	TRBJ2-1	TRBD2	TGTGCCAGCAGCTTAGTAGCCCCTAGCGGGAGTCGTCCACACAATGAGCAGTTCTTC	CASSLVAPSGSRPHNEQFF
TRBV5-4	NA	TRBJ2-2	NA	TGTGCCAGCAGCTTTGGGTCGGAGTTGATCACCGGGGAGCTGTTTTTT	CASSFGSELITGELFF
TRBV27	NA	TRBJ2-5	TRBD2	TGTGCCAGCAGAAAGTTGGAAGGACTAGCGGAGACCCAGTACTTC	CASRKLEGLAETQYF
TRBV4-2	NA	TRBJ2-2	NA	TGTGCCAGCAGCCAAGTTGGGTACCCCGGGGAGCTGTTTTTT	CASSQVGYPGELFF
TRBV18	NA	TRBJ2-3	TRBD1	TGTGCCAGCTCACCCGGGACAGGGTCCACAGATACGCAGTATTTT	CASSPGTGSTDTQYF
TRBV28	NA	TRBJ2-2	NA	TGTGCCAGCAGTATACGGATAGTCCTACTAGGTGGGACCGGGGAGCTGTTTTTT	CASSIRIVLLGGTGELFF
TRBV3-1/TRBV3-2	NA	TRBJ1-2	NA	TGTGCCAGCAGTGTCCGGGGGGGGAATTATGGCTACACCTTC	CASSVRGGNYGYTF
TRBV4-3	NA	TRBJ2-5	TRBD2	TGCGCCAGCAGCCAGGGGGGGACTGCCCCTCCCGAGACCCAGTACTTC	CASSQGGTAPPETQYF
TRBV30	few	TRBJ2-2	NA	TGTGCCTGGGGGAGAACCGGGGAGCTGTTTTTT	CAWGRTGELFF
TRBV11-3	medium-sized	TRBJ2-7	NA	TGTGCCAGCAGCTTAGCCAGAGGGGAGCAGTACTTC	CASSLARGEQYF
TRBV10-3	NA	TRBJ1-2	NA	TGTGCCATCAGTGCGATCCGGACAGACAACTATGGCTACACCTTC	CAISAIRTDNYGYTF
TRBV11-3	NA	TRBJ2-1	TRBD2	TGTGCCAGCAGTCCTAGCGGGAGGAATGAGCAGTTCTTC	CASSPSGRNEQFF
TRBV19	NA	TRBJ1-1	NA	TGTGCCAGTAGTATTTGGGGGGAAATGAACACTGAAGCTTTCTTT	CASSIWGEMNTEAFF
TRBV30	NA	TRBJ1-2	NA	TGTGCCTGGGGGGCCAAAGCTAACTATGGCTACACCTTC	CAWGAKANYGYTF
TRBV4-1	few	TRBJ2-1	TRBD2	TGCGCCAGCAGCCAAGAGGTAGCGGGAGGGAAGAGCAATGAGCAGTTCTTC	CASSQEVAGGKSNEQFF
TRBV7-6	NA	TRBJ2-1	NA	TGTGCCAGCAGCTTAGTAGAGGGGTTCTCCTACAATGAGCAGTTCTTC	CASSLVEGFSYNEQFF
TRBV29-1	NA	TRBJ2-2	TRBD2	TGCAGGGGAGCGGGGGGGACCGGGACTACGAACACCGGGGAGCTGTTTTTT	CRGAGGTGTTNTGELFF
TRBV11-3	NA	TRBJ2-2	NA	TGTGCCAGCAGCTCGGACAGCGATGGGCCCGGGGAGCTGTTTTTT	CASSSDSDGPGELFF
TRBV30	NA	TRBJ1-2	NA	TGTGCCTGGAGTCCGGGGGTTCTGTATGGCTACACCTTC	CAWSPGVLYGYTF
TRBV5-6	NA	TRBJ1-2	TRBD1	TGTGCCAGCAGCCCACAGTTACAGGGGATTTATGGCTACACCTTC	CASSPQLQGIYGYTF
TRBV28	NA	TRBJ2-3	NA	TGTGCCAGCAGTTTTTCGGGGGAGACAATTAGCACAGATACGCAGTATTTT	CASSFSGETISTDTQYF
TRBV5-8	NA	TRBJ2-1	TRBD2	TGTGCCAGCAGCTTGGACGGGACTAGCGGGTTAAATGAGCAGTTCTTC	CASSLDGTSGLNEQFF
TRBV7-9	NA	TRBJ1-1	NA	TGTGCCAGCAGCCGGGGGGGTGATACTGAAGCTTTCTTT	CASSRGGDTEAFF
TRBV28	once	TRBJ2-7	NA	TGTGCCACCAAACAGGCATCCTACGAGCAGTACTTC	CATKQASYEQYF
TRBV6-5	NA	TRBJ2-1	NA	TGTGCCAGCAGTTACTCGAGGGACCCCAATGAGCAGTTCTTC	CASSYSRDPNEQFF
TRBV4-1	NA	TRBJ2-2	NA	TGCGCCAGCAGCCAAGTACGGGGACCGGCGAACACCGGGGAGCTGTTTTTT	CASSQVRGPANTGELFF
TRBV11-2	NA	TRBJ1-6	TRBD1	TGTGCCAGCAGCTTTTTTGACAGGGCATATAATTCACCCCTCCACTTT	CASSFFDRAYNSPLHF
TRBV7-9	NA	TRBJ2-7	TRBD1	TGTGCCAGCAGCGCCCCGGACAGGGCTCACGGAGAGCAGTACTTC	CASSAPDRAHGEQYF
TRBV7-6	NA	TRBJ2-2	NA	TGTGCCAGCAGCTTCGGGACTTTGAACACCGGGGAGCTGTTTTTT	CASSFGTLNTGELFF
TRBV4-1	NA	TRBJ2-3	TRBD2	TGCGCCAGCAGCCAAGATTTTGTGGGCGGGAGCCGGAGCACAGATACGCAGTATTTT	CASSQDFVGGSRSTDTQYF
TRBV19	NA	TRBJ2-1	NA	TGTGCCAGTAAACGGGAGATGAACTACAATGAGCAGTTCTTC	CASKREMNYNEQFF